This section outlines one T cell receptor (beta chain) sequence together with its context. Its antigen is unknown. V lost 6 bases and J 1 base, leaving 19 bases between the germline ends. The CDR3 has 15 residues. The germline CDR1 and CDR2 sequences are DFQATT and SNEGSKA (reference sequence). The sample originates from a study of CD8 T cells in ankylosing spondylitis. Study conclusions and caveats: Made up of about eight highly homologous variants, a TCR beta motif appeared characteristic of ankylosing spondylitis blood. As reported, disease-linked clones showed significant enrichment in matched ankylosing spondylitis synovial fluid. Earlier reports found some motif variants in synovial fluid and blood in reactive arthritis.

With molecular barcodes, quantitative 5'-RACE was used to make the TCR beta libraries. One entry per CDR3 protein results from TCRdb running MiXCR on the 5' RACE reads. The data show a few hundred thousand distinct CDR3 sequences, 20% seen once. V is TRBV20-1 and J is TRBJ2-7; D may match TRBD1 or TRBD2 (5 bases each). The TCR comes from a male donor with ankylosing spondylitis or in good health (not recorded which). The sample was blood, either unsorted or a sorted T cell fraction (not recorded which). The CDR3 protein is CSAQKPRDGSYEQYF. The CDR3 coding sequence is TGCAGTGCCCAAAAACCCCGGGACGGTTCCTACGAGCAGTACTTC.